These T cell receptor beta chains were read from a single sample in a study of breast tumors, draining lymph nodes, adjacent tissues. One entry per CDR3 protein, called by TCRdb with MiXCR from the multiplex PCR reads. The top ten clones hold around 10% of a sample with approximately 22,000 distinct CDR3 sequences, 32% of them seen once. The sample consisted of breast tumor tissue. These receptors were taken from a female donor with breast cancer. Some clones in this sample may be carry-over from other donors' samples. Both conserved end residues are part of each CDR3. The D gene is left open where the match is weak. For some rows the clone size is stated as once, few or many, or as a class when expanded; others skip it.

v_call	clone_size	d_call	j_call	cdr3_aa	cdr3_nt
TRBV25-1	many	-	TRBJ2-7	CASSGMRGGSRYEQYF	TGTGCCAGCAGTGGAATGCGTGGGGGTTCGAGGTACGAGCAGTACTTC
TRBV3-1	many	-	TRBJ2-7	CASSQVVTSYEQYF	TGTGCCAGCAGCCAAGTAGTGACTTCCTACGAGCAGTACTTC
TRBV5-1	once	-	TRBJ2-1	CASSVEGPYNEQFF	TGCGCCAGCAGCGTCGAAGGTCCCTACAATGAGCAGTTCTTC
TRBV6-2/TRBV6-3	many	-	TRBJ2-1	CASTIRESYNEQFF	TGTGCCAGCACAATCCGGGAGTCCTACAATGAGCAGTTCTTC
TRBV6-2/TRBV6-3	-	TRBD2	TRBJ2-7	CASSYSASGRYDEQYF	TGTGCCAGCAGTTACTCGGCTAGCGGGAGGTATGACGAGCAGTACTTC
TRBV11-3	many	-	TRBJ2-3	CASSLGRGLDTQYF	TGTGCCAGCAGCTTAGGCAGGGGATTAGATACGCAGTATTTT
TRBV7-2	once	TRBD2	TRBJ2-7	CASSLVGGTSVAYEQYF	TGTGCCAGCAGCTTAGTAGGGGGGACTAGCGTGGCCTACGAGCAGTACTTC
TRBV6-4	-	TRBD2	TRBJ2-1	CASSDGLAGGNEQFF	TGTGCCAGCAGTGACGGACTAGCGGGGGGGAATGAGCAGTTCTTC
TRBV20-1	-	TRBD1	TRBJ1-1	CSAWDRRTNTEAFF	TGCAGTGCCTGGGACAGACGAACTAACACTGAAGCTTTCTTT
TRBV9	-	-	TRBJ2-7	CASSVGTGRAYEQYF	TGTGCCAGCAGCGTAGGGACAGGGAGGGCCTACGAGCAGTACTTC
TRBV24-1	medium-sized	-	TRBJ1-2	CATSDFSEGANYGYTF	TGTGCCACCAGTGATTTCTCGGAAGGAGCTAACTATGGCTACACCTTC
TRBV2	-	-	TRBJ1-6	CASSVRSNNSPLHF	TGTGCCAGCAGTGTGAGGAGTAATAATTCACCCCTCCACTTT